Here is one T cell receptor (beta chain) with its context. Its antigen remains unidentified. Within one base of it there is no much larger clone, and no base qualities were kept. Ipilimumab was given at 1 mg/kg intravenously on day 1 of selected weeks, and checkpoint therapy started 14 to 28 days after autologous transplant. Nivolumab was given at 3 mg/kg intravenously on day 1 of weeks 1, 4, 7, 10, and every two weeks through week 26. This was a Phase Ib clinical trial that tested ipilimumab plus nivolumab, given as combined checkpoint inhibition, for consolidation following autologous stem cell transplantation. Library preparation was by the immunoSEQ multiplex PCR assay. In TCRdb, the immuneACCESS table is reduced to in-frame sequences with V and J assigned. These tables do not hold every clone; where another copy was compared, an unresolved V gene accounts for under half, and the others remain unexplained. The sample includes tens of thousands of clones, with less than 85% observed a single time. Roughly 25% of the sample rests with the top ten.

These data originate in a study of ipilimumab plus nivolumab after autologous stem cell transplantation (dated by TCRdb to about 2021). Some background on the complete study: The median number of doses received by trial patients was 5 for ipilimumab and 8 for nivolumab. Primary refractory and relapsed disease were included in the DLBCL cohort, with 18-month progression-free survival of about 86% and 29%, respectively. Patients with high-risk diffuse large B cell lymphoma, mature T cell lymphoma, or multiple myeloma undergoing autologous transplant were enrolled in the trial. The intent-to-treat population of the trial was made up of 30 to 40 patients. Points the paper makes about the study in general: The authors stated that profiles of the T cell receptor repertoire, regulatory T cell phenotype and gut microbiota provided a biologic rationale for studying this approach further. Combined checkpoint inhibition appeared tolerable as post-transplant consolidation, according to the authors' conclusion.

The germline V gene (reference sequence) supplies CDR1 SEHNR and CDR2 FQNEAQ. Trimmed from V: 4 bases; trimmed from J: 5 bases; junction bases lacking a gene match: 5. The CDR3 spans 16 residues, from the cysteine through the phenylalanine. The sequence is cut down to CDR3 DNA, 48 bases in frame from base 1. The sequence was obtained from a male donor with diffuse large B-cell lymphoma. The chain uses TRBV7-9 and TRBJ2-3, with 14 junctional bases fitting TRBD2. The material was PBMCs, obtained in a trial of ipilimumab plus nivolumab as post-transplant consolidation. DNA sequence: TGTGCCAGCAGCTCCAGACTAGCGGGGGGGCTAGATACGCAGTATTTT. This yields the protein CASSSRLAGGLDTQYF. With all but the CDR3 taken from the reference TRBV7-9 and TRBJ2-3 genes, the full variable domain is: DTGVSQNPRHKITKRGQNVTFRCDPISEHNRLYWYRQTLGQGPEFLTYFQNEAQLEKSRLLSDRFSAERPKGSFSTLEIQRTEQGDSAMYLCASSSRLAGGLDTQYFGPGTRLTVL.